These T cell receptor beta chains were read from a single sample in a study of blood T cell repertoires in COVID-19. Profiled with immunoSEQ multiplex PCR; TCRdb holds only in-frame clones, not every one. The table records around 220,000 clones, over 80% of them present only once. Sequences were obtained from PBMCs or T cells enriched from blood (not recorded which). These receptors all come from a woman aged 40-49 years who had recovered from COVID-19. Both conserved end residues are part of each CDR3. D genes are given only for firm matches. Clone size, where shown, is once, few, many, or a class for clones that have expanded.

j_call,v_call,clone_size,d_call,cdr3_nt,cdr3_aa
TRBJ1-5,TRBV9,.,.,TGTGCCAGCAGCGTCACAGATAGCAATCAGCCCCAGCATTTT,CASSVTDSNQPQHF
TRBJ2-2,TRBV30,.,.,TGTGCCTGGGCAGGGGACACCGGGGAGCTGTTTTTT,CAWAGDTGELFF
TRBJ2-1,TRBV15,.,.,TGTGCCACCAGCAGAGATAGTTACTTAGCCTACAATGAGCAGTTCTTC,CATSRDSYLAYNEQFF
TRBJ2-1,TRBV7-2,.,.,TGTGCCAGCACCTCGGCGGACTACAATGAGCAGTTCTTC,CASTSADYNEQFF
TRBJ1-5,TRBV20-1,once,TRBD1,TGCAGTGCTAGTCCCGGGACAGCCACCGATCAGCCCCAGCATTTT,CSASPGTATDQPQHF
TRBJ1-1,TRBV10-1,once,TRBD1,TGCGCCAGCAGTGAGGACGCAGGGGGCTGGACTGAAGCTTTCTTT,CASSEDAGGWTEAFF
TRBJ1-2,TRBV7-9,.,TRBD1,TGTGCCAGCAGCCCCAAAGGGACAGGCTATGGCTACACCTTC,CASSPKGTGYGYTF
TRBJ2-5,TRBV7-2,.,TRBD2,TGTGCCAGCAGCCCCAGGACTAGCGGGGGGGAGACCCAGTACTTC,CASSPRTSGGETQYF
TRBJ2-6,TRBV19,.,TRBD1,TGTGCCAGTAGATGGGACAGGGAAAGCTCTGGGGCCAACGTCCTGACTTTC,CASRWDRESSGANVLTF
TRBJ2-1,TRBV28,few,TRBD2,TGTGCCAGCAGAACCGGGACTAGCGGGGCCAATGAGCAGTTCTTC,CASRTGTSGANEQFF
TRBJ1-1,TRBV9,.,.,TGTGCCAGCAGCGTAGCCAGTAACACTGAAGCTTTCTTT,CASSVASNTEAFF
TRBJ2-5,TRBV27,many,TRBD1,TGTGCCACGTCCGACAGGGGGCCAGTAGAGACCCAGTACTTC,CATSDRGPVETQYF
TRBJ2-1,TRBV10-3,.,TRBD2,TGTGCCATCAGTGGAAGTGGGACTAGCCGAAGGAATGAGCAGTTCTTC,CAISGSGTSRRNEQFF
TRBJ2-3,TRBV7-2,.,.,TGTGCCAGCAGCGACGTGGGCGGCACAGATACGCAGTATTTT,CASSDVGGTDTQYF
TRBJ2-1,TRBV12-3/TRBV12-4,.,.,TGTGCCAGCAGATTAGTTAGCATGGGTGAGCAGTTCTTC,CASRLVSMGEQFF
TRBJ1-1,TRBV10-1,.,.,TGCGCCAGCAGTGAAAATATCGGACTAAAAAGTGCCACTGAAGCTTTCTTT,CASSENIGLKSATEAFF
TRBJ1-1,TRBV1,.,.,TGCACCAGCAGCCAAGATTGGAGGGTTCGAGCTTTCTTT,CTSSQDWRVRAFF
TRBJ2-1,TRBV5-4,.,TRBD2,TGTGCCAGCAGCTTGGGGGCTAGCGGGCCCCACAATGAGCAGTTCTTC,CASSLGASGPHNEQFF
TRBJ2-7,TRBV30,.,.,TGTGCCTGGACGCCAGGCCCCAACGAGCAGTACTTC,CAWTPGPNEQYF
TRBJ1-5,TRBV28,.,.,TGTGCCAGCAGTGTTGGTGGGGCCCCCTCTAGCAATCAGCCCCAGCATTTT,CASSVGGAPSSNQPQHF
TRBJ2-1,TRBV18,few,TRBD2,TGTGCCAGCTCACCCCCGGGGGGGGCGAGCTCCTACAATGAGCAGTTCTTC,CASSPPGGASSYNEQFF
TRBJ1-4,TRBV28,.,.,TGTGCCAGCAGTTTAAGGGAGTCGGGGTTCGGGGATGAAAAACTGTTTTTT,CASSLRESGFGDEKLFF
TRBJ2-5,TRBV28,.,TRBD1,TGTGCCAGCAGTTTAAACGCAGGGGGCCAAGAGACCCAGTACTTC,CASSLNAGGQETQYF
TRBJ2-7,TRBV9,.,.,TGTGCCAGCAGCGTAGAACCAGGATACTACGAGCAGTACTTC,CASSVEPGYYEQYF
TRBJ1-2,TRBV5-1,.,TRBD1,TGCGCCAGCAGCAGGGGACAGGGGTTTTTTGGCTACACCTTC,CASSRGQGFFGYTF
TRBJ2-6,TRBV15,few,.,TGTGCCACCAGCAGAGATGCACGGGAAGGCACCTCTGGGGCCAACGTCCTGACTTTC,CATSRDAREGTSGANVLTF
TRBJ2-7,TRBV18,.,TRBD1,TGTGCCAGCTCACCACCGGGGGGACAGGGCTACGAGCAGTACTTC,CASSPPGGQGYEQYF
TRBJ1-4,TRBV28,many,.,TGTGCCAGCAGACCCTTTCTCGCTGACAGGTCGAATGAAAAACTGTTTTTT,CASRPFLADRSNEKLFF
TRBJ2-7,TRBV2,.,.,TGTGCCAGCAGTGAAGTACAGCCATCCTACGAGCAGTACTTC,CASSEVQPSYEQYF
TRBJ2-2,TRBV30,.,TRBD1,TGTGCCTGGAGTTTCCGGGACAGGGACCGAGCGAACACCGGGGAGCTGTTTTTT,CAWSFRDRDRANTGELFF
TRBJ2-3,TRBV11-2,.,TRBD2,TGTGCCAGCAGCTTAATGCTAGCGGGGGCAGATACGCAGTATTTT,CASSLMLAGADTQYF
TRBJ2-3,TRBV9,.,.,TGTGCCAGCAGCCAAACGCCGTGGGCCTCAGAATACACAGATACGCAGTATTTT,CASSQTPWASEYTDTQYF
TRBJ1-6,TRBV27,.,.,TGTGCCAGCAGTTTTAAGGCCACGGGAAATTCACCCCTCCACTTT,CASSFKATGNSPLHF
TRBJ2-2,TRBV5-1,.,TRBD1,TGCGCCAGCAGCCCTGGGACAGGGGGCGCAGTCGGGGAGCTGTTTTTT,CASSPGTGGAVGELFF
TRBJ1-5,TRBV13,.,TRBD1,TGTGCCAGCAGCTCGTTTCACAGGGGAGGTCAGCCCCAGCATTTT,CASSSFHRGGQPQHF
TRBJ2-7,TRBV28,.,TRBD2,TGTGCCAGCAGTAGCGGGGGGCACCCCCACGAGCAGTACTTC,CASSSGGHPHEQYF
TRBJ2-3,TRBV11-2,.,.,TGTGCCAGCAGCCCAGGGGGGGATACGCAGTATTTT,CASSPGGDTQYF
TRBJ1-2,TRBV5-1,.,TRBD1,TGCGCCAGCAGCCCGACAGGGACGTCGATAGAATATGGCTACACCTTC,CASSPTGTSIEYGYTF
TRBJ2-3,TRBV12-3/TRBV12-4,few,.,TGTGCCAGCAGACCCGGACACCTAGATACGCAGTATTTT,CASRPGHLDTQYF
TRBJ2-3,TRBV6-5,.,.,TGTGCCAGCAGTTTCGGGAATACGCAGTATTTT,CASSFGNTQYF
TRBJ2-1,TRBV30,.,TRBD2,TGTGCCTGGGGAGGGACTAGCGTCGAGTGGAGGGGCCATGAGCAGTTCTTC,CAWGGTSVEWRGHEQFF
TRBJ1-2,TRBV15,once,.,TGTGCCACCAGCAGAGGTACCAGGGGATATGGCTACACCTTC,CATSRGTRGYGYTF
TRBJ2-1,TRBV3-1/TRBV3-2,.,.,TGTGCCAGCAGCCAAGAGAAGGCTACGCGGGACTACAATGAGCAGTTCTTC,CASSQEKATRDYNEQFF